This TCR beta chain was identified during a study of CD8 T cells in Susac syndrome. TEMRA cells were FACS-enriched, while CD8+ and CD4+ T cells were negatively isolated. Trimming shortened V by 5 bases and J by 3 bases, and 15 bases separated the two germline ends. Looked up from germline, CDR1 is DFQATT and CDR2 is SNEGSKA (reference sequence). The CDR3 loop spans 14 amino acids. The authors reverse transcribed roughly 0.5 to 1 ug RNA with random hexamers. Amplification of TCR beta CDR3 across 54 Vbeta and 13 Jbeta was performed with immunoSEQ multiplex PCR. TCRdb recomputed calls from the immunoSEQ multiplex PCR reads with MiXCR, one row per CDR3 protein. The sample has about 130,000 distinct CDR3 sequences, roughly 94% seen once.

J is TRBJ2-3 and V is TRBV20-1; D might be TRBD2 (6 bases). This clonotype originated in a human donor with Susac syndrome. Input material: CD8+ T cells from PBMCs. The CDR3 is CSAPPSVGTDTQYF. CDR3 nucleotide sequence: TGCAGTGCTCCACCTAGCGTGGGTACAGATACGCAGTATTTT.